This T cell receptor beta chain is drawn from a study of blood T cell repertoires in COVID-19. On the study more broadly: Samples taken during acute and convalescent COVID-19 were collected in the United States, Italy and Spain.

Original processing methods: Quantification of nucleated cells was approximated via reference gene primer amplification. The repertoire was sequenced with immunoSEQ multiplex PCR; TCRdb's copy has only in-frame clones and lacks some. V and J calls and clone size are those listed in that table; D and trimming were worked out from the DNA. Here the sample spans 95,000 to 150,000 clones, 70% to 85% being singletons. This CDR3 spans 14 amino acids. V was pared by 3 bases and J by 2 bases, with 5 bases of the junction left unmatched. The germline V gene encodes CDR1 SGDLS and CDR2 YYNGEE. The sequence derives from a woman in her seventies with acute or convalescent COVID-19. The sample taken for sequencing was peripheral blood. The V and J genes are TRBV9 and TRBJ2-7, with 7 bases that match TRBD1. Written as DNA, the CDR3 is TGTGCCAGCAGCGCGGGGACAGACACCTACGAGCAGTACTTC. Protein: CASSAGTDTYEQYF.